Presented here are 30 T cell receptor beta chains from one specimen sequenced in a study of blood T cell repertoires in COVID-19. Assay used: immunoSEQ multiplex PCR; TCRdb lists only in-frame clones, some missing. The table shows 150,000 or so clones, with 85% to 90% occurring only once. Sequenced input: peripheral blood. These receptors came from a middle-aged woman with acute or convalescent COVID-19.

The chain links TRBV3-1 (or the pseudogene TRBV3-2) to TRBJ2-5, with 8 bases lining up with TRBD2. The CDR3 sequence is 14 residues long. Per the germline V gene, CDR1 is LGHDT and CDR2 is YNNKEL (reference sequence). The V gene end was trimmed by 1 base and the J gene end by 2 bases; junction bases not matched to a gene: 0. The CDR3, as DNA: TGTGCCAGCAGCCAAGGACTAGCGCAAGAGACCCAGTACTTC. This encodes CASSQGLAQETQYF.

The CDR3 DNA follows: TGTGCCAGCAGTTACTCCCCAGCGGGGTTAAACAATGAGCAGTTCTTC. Translated, it gives CASSYSPAGLNNEQFF. The chain is built from TRBV6-2 or TRBV6-3 and TRBJ2-1; 7 nucleotides line up with TRBD2. After removal of 0 bases from V and 5 bases from J, the junction contained 7 bases not matched to a gene. The length of the CDR3 is 16 residues. Germline V CDR1 and CDR2: MNHEY, SVGEGT.

In DNA, the CDR3 is TGTGCCAGCAGCGTGGACAGACAATACGAGCAGTACTTC. Translation gives CASSVDRQYEQYF. The V call is TRBV2, the J call TRBJ2-7; D might be TRBD1 (6 bases). In germline, CDR1 is SNHLY, CDR2 FYNNEI. The CDR3 sequence is 13 residues long. The germline V and J ends were trimmed by 6 bases and 4 bases, with 13 bases remaining between them.

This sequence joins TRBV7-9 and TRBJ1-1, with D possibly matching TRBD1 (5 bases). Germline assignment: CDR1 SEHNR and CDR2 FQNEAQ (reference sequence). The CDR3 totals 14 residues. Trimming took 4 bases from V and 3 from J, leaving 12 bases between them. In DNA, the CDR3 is TGTGCCAGCAGCTATCTCGGGGGGGACACTGAAGCTTTCTTT. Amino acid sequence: CASSYLGGDTEAFF.

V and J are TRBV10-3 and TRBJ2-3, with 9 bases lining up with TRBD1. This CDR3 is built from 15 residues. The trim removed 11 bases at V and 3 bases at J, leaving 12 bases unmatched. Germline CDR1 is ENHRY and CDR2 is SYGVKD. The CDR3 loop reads CASASTGTGTDTQYF. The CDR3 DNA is TGTGCCTCCGCGAGTACCGGGACAGGGACAGATACGCAGTATTTT.

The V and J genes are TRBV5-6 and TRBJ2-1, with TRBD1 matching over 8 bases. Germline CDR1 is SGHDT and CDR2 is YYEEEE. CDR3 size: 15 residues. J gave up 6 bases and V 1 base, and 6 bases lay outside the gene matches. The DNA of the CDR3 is TGTGCCAGCAGCTTGTACAGGGGGTCGCTCAATGAGCAGTTCTTC. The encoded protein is CASSLYRGSLNEQFF.

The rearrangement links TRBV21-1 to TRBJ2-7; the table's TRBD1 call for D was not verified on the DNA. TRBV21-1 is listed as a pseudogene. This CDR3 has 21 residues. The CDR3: CASSKGPATSRTQGPHYEQYF. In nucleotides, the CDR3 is TGTGCCAGCAGCAAAGGTCCGGCAACCTCAAGAACACAGGGGCCACACTACGAGCAGTACTTC.

In DNA form, the CDR3 reads TGCGCCAGCAGCCAGGGGGGGTGGACAGATACGCAGTATTTT. As protein: CASSQGGWTDTQYF. V and J are TRBV4-1 and TRBJ2-3; 7 bases match TRBD2. Trimming cost V 3 bases and J 3 bases; bases outside gene matches: 3. The CDR3 consists of 14 residues. Germline CDR1 reads MGHRA; CDR2 reads YSYEKL.

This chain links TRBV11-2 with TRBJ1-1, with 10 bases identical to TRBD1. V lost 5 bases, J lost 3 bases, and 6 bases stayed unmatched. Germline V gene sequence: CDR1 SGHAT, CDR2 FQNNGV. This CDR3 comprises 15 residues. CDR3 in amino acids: CASSIRTGGHTEAFF. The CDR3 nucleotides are TGTGCCAGCAGCATCAGGACAGGGGGACACACTGAAGCTTTCTTT. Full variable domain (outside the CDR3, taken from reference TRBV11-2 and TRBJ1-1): EAGVAQSPRYKIIEKRQSVAFWCNPISGHATLYWYQQILGQGPKLLIQFQNNGVVDDSQLPKDRFSAERLKGVDSTLKIQPAKLEDSAVYLCASSIRTGGHTEAFFGQGTRLTVV.

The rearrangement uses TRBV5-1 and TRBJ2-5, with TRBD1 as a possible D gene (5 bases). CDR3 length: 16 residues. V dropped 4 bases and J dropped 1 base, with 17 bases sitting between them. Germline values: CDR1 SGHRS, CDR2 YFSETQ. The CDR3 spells CASSPGPEDIQETQYF. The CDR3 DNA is TGCGCCAGCAGCCCCGGGCCAGAGGACATCCAAGAGACCCAGTACTTC.

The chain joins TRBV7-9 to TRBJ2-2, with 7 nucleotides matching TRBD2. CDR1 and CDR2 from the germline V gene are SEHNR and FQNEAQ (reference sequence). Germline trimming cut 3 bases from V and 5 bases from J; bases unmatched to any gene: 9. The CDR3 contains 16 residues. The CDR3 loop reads CASSFGVDGGTGELFF. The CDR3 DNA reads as TGTGCCAGCAGCTTTGGGGTCGACGGGGGGACCGGGGAGCTGTTTTTT.

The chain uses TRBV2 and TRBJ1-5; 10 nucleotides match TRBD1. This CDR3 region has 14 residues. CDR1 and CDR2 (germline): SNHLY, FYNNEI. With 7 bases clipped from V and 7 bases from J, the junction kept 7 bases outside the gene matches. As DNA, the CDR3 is TGTGCCAGCACTCTAGACAGGGGGCCCCAGCCCCAGCATTTT. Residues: CASTLDRGPQPQHF.

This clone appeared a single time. The CDR3, as DNA: TGTGCCAGCTCACCACCGACATACGAGCAGTACTTC. Amino acids: CASSPPTYEQYF. The chain links TRBV18 to TRBJ2-7; D call uncertain. CDR1 is KGHSH, CDR2 LQKENI, per germline. Trimming stripped 0 bases from V and 4 bases from J, with 4 bases between. The CDR3 is 12 residues long.

The CDR3 sequence: CASSLAPTRGMNEQFF. For the CDR3, the DNA is TGTGCCAGCAGCCTAGCTCCTACGCGGGGAATGAATGAGCAGTTCTTC. The chain couples TRBV9 to TRBJ2-1; TRBD2 might be the D (6 bases). Germline V gives CDR1 SGDLS, CDR2 YYNGEE. The CDR3 is 16 amino acids. V lost 4 bases, J lost 7 bases, and 21 bases lay in between. Complete variable domain (other parts from reference TRBV9 and TRBJ2-1): DSGVTQTPKHLITATGQRVTLRCSPRSGDLSVYWYQQSLDQGLQFLIQYYNGEERAKGNILERFSAQQFPDLHSELNLSSLELGDSALYFCASSLAPTRGMNEQFFGPGTRLTVL.

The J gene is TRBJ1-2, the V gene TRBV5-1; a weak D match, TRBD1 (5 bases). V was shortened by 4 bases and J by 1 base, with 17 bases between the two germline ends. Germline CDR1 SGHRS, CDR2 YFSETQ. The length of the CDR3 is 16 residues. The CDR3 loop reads CASSGVDSSNNYGYTF. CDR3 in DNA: TGCGCCAGCAGCGGGGTCGACAGCTCTAATAACTATGGCTACACCTTC. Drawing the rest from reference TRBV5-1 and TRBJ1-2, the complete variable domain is KAGVTQTPRYLIKTRGQQVTLSCSPISGHRSVSWYQQTPGQGLQFLFEYFSETQRNKGNFPGRFSGRQFSNSRSEMNVSTLELGDSALYLCASSGVDSSNNYGYTFGSGTRLTVV.

The CDR3 spells CASSRGQGGNTIYF. The CDR3, as DNA: TGTGCCAGCTCACGAGGACAGGGGGGAAACACCATATATTTT. The chain recombines TRBV18 with TRBJ1-3, with 9 nucleotides matching TRBD1. CDR1 is KGHSH and CDR2 is LQKENI in the germline V gene. V shed 4 bases and J 4 bases; nucleotides not matched to a gene: 2. The CDR3 is 14 residues long.

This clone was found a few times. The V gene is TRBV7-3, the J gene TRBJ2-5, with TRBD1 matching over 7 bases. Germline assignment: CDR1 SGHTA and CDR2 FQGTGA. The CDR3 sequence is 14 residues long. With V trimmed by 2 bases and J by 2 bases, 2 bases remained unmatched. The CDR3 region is CASSLGGQQETQYF. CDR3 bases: TGTGCCAGCAGCTTAGGGGGACAGCAAGAGACCCAGTACTTC.

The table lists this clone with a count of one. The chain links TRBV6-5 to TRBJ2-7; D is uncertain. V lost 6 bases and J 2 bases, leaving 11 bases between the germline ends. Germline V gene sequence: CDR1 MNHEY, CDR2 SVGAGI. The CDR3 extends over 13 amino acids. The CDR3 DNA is TGTGCCAGCAGATTCAGGTCCGCCTACGAGCAGTACTTC. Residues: CASRFRSAYEQYF.

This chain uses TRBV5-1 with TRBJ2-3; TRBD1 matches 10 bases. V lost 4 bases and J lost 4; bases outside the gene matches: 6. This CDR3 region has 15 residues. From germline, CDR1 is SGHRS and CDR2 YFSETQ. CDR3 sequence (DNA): TGCGCCAGCAGCGGGGGACAGGGGTTCGCAGATACGCAGTATTTT. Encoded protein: CASSGGQGFADTQYF.

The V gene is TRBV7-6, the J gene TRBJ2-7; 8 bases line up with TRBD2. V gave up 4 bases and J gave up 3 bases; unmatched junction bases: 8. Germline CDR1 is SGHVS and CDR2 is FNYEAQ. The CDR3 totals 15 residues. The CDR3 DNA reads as TGTGCCAGCAGCTCGCTGGGACTAGAGTTCTACGAGCAGTACTTC. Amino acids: CASSSLGLEFYEQYF.

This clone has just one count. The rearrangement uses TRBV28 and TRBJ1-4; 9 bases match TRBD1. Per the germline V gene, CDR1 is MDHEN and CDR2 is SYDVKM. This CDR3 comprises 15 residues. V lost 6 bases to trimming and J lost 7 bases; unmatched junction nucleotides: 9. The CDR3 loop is CASRSLQGAIEKLFF. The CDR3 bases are TGTGCCAGCAGGTCTTTACAGGGGGCCATTGAAAAACTGTTTTTT.

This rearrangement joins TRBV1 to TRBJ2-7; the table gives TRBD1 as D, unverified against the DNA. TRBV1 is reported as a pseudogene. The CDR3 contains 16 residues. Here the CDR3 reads CTSSTGAGSVNYEQYF. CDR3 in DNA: TGCACCAGCAGCACAGGGGCGGGGTCGGTCAACTACGAGCAGTACTTC.

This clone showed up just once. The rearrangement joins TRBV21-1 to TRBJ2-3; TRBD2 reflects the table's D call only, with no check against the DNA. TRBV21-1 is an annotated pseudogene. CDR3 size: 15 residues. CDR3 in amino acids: CASSIEGGPTDTQYF. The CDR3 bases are TGTGCCAGCAGCATCGAGGGAGGGCCCACAGATACGCAGTATTTT.

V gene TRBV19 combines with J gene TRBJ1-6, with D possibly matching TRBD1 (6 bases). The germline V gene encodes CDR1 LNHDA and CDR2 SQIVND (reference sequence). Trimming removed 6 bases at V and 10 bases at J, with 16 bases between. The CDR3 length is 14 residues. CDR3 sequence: CASSSSPQGSPLHF. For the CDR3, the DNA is TGTGCCAGTAGCTCTTCCCCCCAGGGGTCACCCCTCCACTTT.

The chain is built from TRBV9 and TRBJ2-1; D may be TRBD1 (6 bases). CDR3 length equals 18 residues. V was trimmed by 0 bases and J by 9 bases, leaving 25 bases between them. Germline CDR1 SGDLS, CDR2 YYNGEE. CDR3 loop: CASSVGLMERDTPFEQFF. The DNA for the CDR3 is TGTGCCAGCAGCGTAGGTCTCATGGAGAGGGACACTCCGTTTGAGCAGTTCTTC.

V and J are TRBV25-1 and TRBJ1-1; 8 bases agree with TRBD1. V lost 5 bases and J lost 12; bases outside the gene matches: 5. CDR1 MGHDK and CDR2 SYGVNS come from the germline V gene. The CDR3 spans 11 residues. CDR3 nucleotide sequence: TGTGCCAGCAGTACAGGGGGGGGACCTTTCTTT. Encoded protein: CASSTGGGPFF.

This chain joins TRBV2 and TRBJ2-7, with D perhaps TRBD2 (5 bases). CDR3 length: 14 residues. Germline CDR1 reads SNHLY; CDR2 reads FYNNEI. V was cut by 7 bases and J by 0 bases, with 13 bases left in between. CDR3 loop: CASMMRDRSYEQYF. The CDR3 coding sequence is TGTGCCAGCATGATGAGGGATCGCTCCTACGAGCAGTACTTC.

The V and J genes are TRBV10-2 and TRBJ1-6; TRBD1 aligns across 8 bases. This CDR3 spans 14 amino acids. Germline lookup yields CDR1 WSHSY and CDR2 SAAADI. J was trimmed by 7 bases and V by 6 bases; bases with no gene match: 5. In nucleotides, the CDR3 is TGCGCCAGCAGGCCAGACAGGGGAAATTCACCCCTCCACTTT. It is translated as CASRPDRGNSPLHF.

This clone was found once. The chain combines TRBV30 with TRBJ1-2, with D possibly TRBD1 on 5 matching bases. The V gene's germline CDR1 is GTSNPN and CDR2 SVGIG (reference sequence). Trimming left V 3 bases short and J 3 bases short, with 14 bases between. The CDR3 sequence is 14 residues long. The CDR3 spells CAWRGGGQHYGYTF. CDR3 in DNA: TGTGCCTGGAGGGGGGGAGGGCAGCACTATGGCTACACCTTC.

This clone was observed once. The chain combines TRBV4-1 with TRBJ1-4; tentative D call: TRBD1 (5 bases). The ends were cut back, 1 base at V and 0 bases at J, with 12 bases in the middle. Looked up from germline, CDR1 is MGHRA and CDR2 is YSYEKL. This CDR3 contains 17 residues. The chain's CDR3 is CASSQGRGTATNEKLFF. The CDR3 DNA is TGCGCCAGCAGCCAAGGCCGCGGGACGGCAACTAATGAAAAACTGTTTTTT.